This T cell receptor (beta chain) is drawn from a study of blood T cell repertoires in COVID-19. In the study overall: COVID-19 samples from acute and convalescent phases originated in the United States, Italy and Spain. Sources were T cells, B-cell-depleted T cells, or PBMCs; the material itself was cDNA or gDNA.

Original processing methods: Nucleated cell counts were estimated from reference gene primer amplification. The method was immunoSEQ multiplex PCR; TCRdb's version includes in-frame clones alone and lacks a portion of them. The V and J calls and clone size were taken over from that table, and D and trimming were inferred from the DNA. The data hold roughly 30,000 clones, with over 90% observed a single time. The length of the CDR3 is 18 residues. The origin of this receptor is a human donor in a cohort sampled during active COVID-19. The chain recombines TRBV1 with TRBJ1-5. TRBV1 is a documented pseudogene. The sequenced sample consisted of peripheral blood. The CDR3 DNA reads TGCACCAGCAGCACTCATGCGAGGAATAAAAAAAGCAATCAGCCCCAGCATTTT. The encoded protein is CTSSTHARNKKSNQPQHF.